This entry is about one T cell receptor (beta chain). The Seattle site enrolled patients during active infection and followed them longitudinally. Per the study methods: Amplified reference gene primers provided the basis for estimating nucleated cell counts. Repertoires were generated with immunoSEQ multiplex PCR, while TCRdb's copy carries only in-frame clones and drops some. The V and J calls and clone size were taken over from that table, and D and trimming were inferred from the DNA. The sample holds 500,000 to 600,000 clones, 85% to 90% seen once. The record originates from a study of blood T cell repertoires in COVID-19. Study details: There were acute and convalescent COVID-19 samples, and they came from the United States, Italy and Spain. T cells, B-cell-depleted T cells, or PBMCs provided the cDNA or gDNA that served as material.

Germline V gives CDR1 LNHDA, CDR2 SQIVND (reference sequence). The CDR3 runs 15 residues. Trimming at V came to 7 bases and at J to 6 bases, leaving 5 bases not matched to a gene. This sequence originates from a woman aged 45-65 years with COVID-19, enrolled during active disease. This rearrangement joins TRBV19 to TRBJ2-1; 14 bases fit TRBD2. The specimen sequenced was peripheral blood. CDR3 in DNA: TGTGCCAGTACTTTGACTAGCGGGGGGGCCAATGAGCAGTTCTTC. Protein sequence: CASTLTSGGANEQFF.